Presented here are 30 T cell receptor beta chains from one specimen sequenced in a study of cytomegalovirus exposure and HLA in healthy donors. The PCR had 60 Vbeta and 13 Jbeta primers. Measured with immunoSEQ multiplex PCR; TCRdb has only the in-frame clones, and not every one. The sample includes about 83,000 clones, roughly 75% of them seen just once. Input material: PBMCs. The receptors derive from a man aged 60 to 69 in good health and CMV-seronegative.

V gene TRBV6-1 combines with J gene TRBJ1-5; D is undetermined. The CDR3 is 15 amino acids. CDR1 MNHNS and CDR2 SASEGT come from the germline V gene. Trimming left V 7 bases short and J 3 bases short, with 16 bases between. The CDR3 nucleotides read TGTGCCAGCATGTTGGGGAGACTGGTCAATCAGCCCCAGCATTTT. The encoded protein is CASMLGRLVNQPQHF.

The V call is TRBV21-1, the J call TRBJ2-3; the DNA was not compared with TRBD1, the D call given in the table. TRBV21-1 is classified as a pseudogene. The CDR3 length is 15 residues. The CDR3 loop is CASSTRTGGAATQYF. Here the CDR3 DNA reads TGTGCCAGCAGCACCAGGACAGGGGGCGCCGCCACGCAGTATTTT.

This chain uses TRBV5-1 with TRBJ2-3; possible D gene TRBD1, 5 bases. Per germline, CDR1 SGHRS and CDR2 YFSETQ. The V end was cut by 3 bases, the J end by 0 bases, with 8 bases between. The length of the CDR3 is 14 residues. Here the CDR3 reads CASSSQVSTDTQYF. CDR3 nucleotides: TGCGCCAGCAGCTCACAGGTTAGCACAGATACGCAGTATTTT.

Comment on this clone: The junction does not match germline at one end; this may be a read error. The V and J genes are TRBV7-7 and TRBJ2-3; 8 bases match TRBD2. Germline CDR1 reads SSHAT; CDR2 reads FNYEAQ (reference sequence). The CDR3 runs to 16 residues. The CDR3 sequence: CASSLGEAGGTDTQYF. CDR3 in DNA: TGTGCTAGCAGCTTAGGCGAAGCGGGGGGCACAGATACGCAGTATTTT. Based on the CDR3 plus reference TRBV7-7 and TRBJ2-3, the full variable domain is GAGVSQSPRYKVTKRGQDVTLRCDPISSHATLYWYQQALGQGPEFLTYFNYEAQPDKSGLPSDRFSAERPEGSISTLTIQRTEQRDSAMYRCASSLGEAGGTDTQYFGPGTRLTVL.

In regard to this clone: Compared with germline, one end of the junction differs, possibly owing to a read error. The chain joins TRBV7-9 to TRBJ2-7, with D perhaps matching TRBD2 (5 bases). The CDR3 has 13 residues. Germline V CDR1 and CDR2: SEHNR, FQNEAQ (reference sequence). Here the CDR3 DNA reads TGTTCCAGCAGCTTACGGGATACCTACGAGCAGTACTTC. Translating it yields CSSSLRDTYEQYF.

This clone was recorded only once. The chain employs TRBV6-5 and TRBJ1-1, with a tentative D call TRBD1 (5 bases). The CDR3 has 13 amino acids. From germline, CDR1 is MNHEY and CDR2 SVGAGI. The germline V and J ends were trimmed by 7 bases and 0 bases, with 9 bases remaining between them. In DNA, the CDR3 is TGTGCCAGCACAGGGTCGGTGAACACTGAAGCTTTCTTT. It specifies CASTGSVNTEAFF.

This clone has only a few counts. The chain has TRBV30 and TRBJ1-1; D is undetermined. The V gene lost 1 base and the J gene lost 6 bases, with 12 bases spanning the gap. There are 13 residues in the CDR3. Germline assignment: CDR1 GTSNPN and CDR2 SVGIG (reference sequence). CDR3 in amino acids: CAWSEEASAEAFF. Here the CDR3 DNA reads TGTGCCTGGAGTGAAGAGGCTTCAGCTGAAGCTTTCTTT.

The chain has TRBV19 and TRBJ2-5; D may be TRBD2 (5 bases). The assigned J gene may be wrong: the sequence end matches TRBJ2-7 better. The CDR3 runs to 14 residues. Germline V gene data show CDR1 as LNHDA and CDR2 as SQIVND (reference sequence). The CDR3 protein is CASSIAFGNYEQYF. The CDR3 coding sequence is TGTGCCAGTAGTATAGCCTTCGGGAACTACGAGCAGTACTTC.

The genes are TRBV30 and TRBJ2-7; TRBD1 is a possible D gene (5 bases). V shed 4 bases and J shed 1 base, with 11 bases lying between them. Per the germline V gene, CDR1 is GTSNPN and CDR2 is SVGIG (reference sequence). This CDR3 has 13 amino acids. The CDR3 DNA sequence: TGTGCCTGGACCAATTCAGGGTCCTACGAGCAGTACTTC. Protein: CAWTNSGSYEQYF.

The gene calls are TRBV5-8 and TRBJ1-5; D is possibly TRBD1 (5 bases). The germline V gene encodes CDR1 SGHTS and CDR2 YDEGEE. CDR3 length equals 14 residues. Trimming took off 4 bases at V and 7 bases at J, with 15 bases between the two ends. This CDR3 reads CASSPGGAGQPQHF. CDR3 DNA: TGTGCCAGCAGCCCGGGTGGGGCCGGGCAGCCCCAGCATTTT.

V is TRBV14 and J is TRBJ1-2, with 7 bases that match TRBD1. CDR1 is SGHDN and CDR2 is FVKESK in the germline V gene. Germline trimming cut 0 bases from V and 4 bases from J; bases unmatched to any gene: 2. The CDR3 extends over 14 amino acids. CDR3: CASSQDRGSYGYTF. The CDR3 DNA sequence: TGTGCCAGCAGCCAAGACAGGGGGTCCTATGGCTACACCTTC. Together with reference TRBV14 and TRBJ1-2, the CDR3 gives the full variable domain: EAGVTQFPSHSVIEKGQTVTLRCDPISGHDNLYWYRRVMGKEIKFLLHFVKESKQDESGMPNNRFLAERTGGTYSTLKVQPAELEDSGVYFCASSQDRGSYGYTFGSGTRLTVV.

This clone was detected a few times. The J gene is TRBJ1-5, the V gene TRBV10-3, with 9 bases fitting TRBD1. Germline CDR1 ENHRY, CDR2 SYGVKD. The CDR3 covers 14 residues. Trimming removed 5 bases from V and 4 bases from J; junction bases left unmatched: 3. CDR3 region: CAISFGTGNQPQHF. The CDR3 DNA is TGTGCCATCAGTTTCGGGACAGGGAATCAGCCCCAGCATTTT.

The chain carries TRBV27 and TRBJ1-5; 9 nucleotides line up with TRBD1. The length of the CDR3 is 13 residues. Germline lookup yields CDR1 MNHEY and CDR2 SMNVEV (reference sequence). The ends lost 2 bases at V and 8 bases at J; junction bases unmatched: 1. CDR3 in DNA: TGTGCCAGCAGTTTAGACAGGGGGAAGCCCCAGCATTTT. As protein: CASSLDRGKPQHF.

This clone was seen only once. This chain joins TRBV14 and TRBJ2-7, with TRBD2 matching over 11 bases. The germline gives CDR1 SGHDN, CDR2 FVKESK. The CDR3 length is 16 residues. V lost 2 bases and J lost 2; bases outside the gene matches: 5. CDR3 in DNA: TGTGCCAGCAGCCAACCAATTAGCGGGGGGGCCTACGAGCAGTACTTC. Translated, it gives CASSQPISGGAYEQYF.

This sequence joins TRBV5-1 and TRBJ2-1, with a possible D match to TRBD1 (5 bases). Looked up from germline, CDR1 is SGHRS and CDR2 is YFSETQ. Trimming shortened V by 3 bases and J by 0 bases, and 10 bases separated the two germline ends. This CDR3 contains 15 residues. The chain's CDR3 is CASSSWTSSYNEQFF. DNA for the CDR3: TGCGCCAGCAGCTCCTGGACATCCTCCTACAATGAGCAGTTCTTC.

The chain recombines TRBV16 with TRBJ2-7, with 10 bases that match TRBD1. The CDR3 runs to 15 residues. Trimming cost V 4 bases and J 5 bases; bases outside gene matches: 8. From germline, CDR1 is KGHSY and CDR2 FQNENV. CDR3 region: CASSPPDRGFHEQYF. CDR3 bases: TGTGCCAGCAGCCCACCGGACAGGGGGTTCCACGAGCAGTACTTC. Full variable domain (rest looked up from reference TRBV16 and TRBJ2-7): GEEVAQTPKHLVRGEGQKAKLYCAPIKGHSYVFWYQQVLKNEFKFLISFQNENVFDETGMPKERFSAKCLPNSPCSLEIQATKLEDSAVYFCASSPPDRGFHEQYFGPGTRLTVT.

The CDR3 DNA follows: TGTGCCTGGAGTGCTGACAGGGTTTGGCGCTACACCTTC. Its protein product is CAWSADRVWRYTF. V gene TRBV30 combines with J gene TRBJ1-2; 7 bases are shared with TRBD1. J gave up 9 bases and V 1 base, and 8 bases lay outside the gene matches. This CDR3 is 13 amino acids long. Per germline, CDR1 GTSNPN and CDR2 SVGIG (reference sequence).

This clone appeared a few times. This chain connects TRBV6-4 to TRBJ2-3; 7 bases fit TRBD2. The CDR3 length is 15 residues. J gave up 6 bases and V 2 bases, and 8 bases lay outside the gene matches. Per germline, CDR1 MRHNA and CDR2 SNTAGT. Here the CDR3 DNA reads TGTGCCAGCAGTGACGGCGGGGGACCGGAGGATACGCAGTATTTT. This translates into CASSDGGGPEDTQYF.

DNA for the CDR3: TGTGCCAGCAGCAACGAAGGAGATTCCTATAATTCACCCCTCCACTTT. Amino acids: CASSNEGDSYNSPLHF. The rearrangement links TRBV5-6 to TRBJ1-6, with D uncertain. V was trimmed by 4 bases and J by 1 base, leaving 12 bases between them. CDR3 length: 16 residues. From germline, CDR1 is SGHDT and CDR2 YYEEEE.

The rearrangement joins TRBV6-5 to TRBJ2-5; possibly TRBD1 for D (5 bases). The J call is uncertain, as TRBJ2-7 better fits the DNA end. This CDR3 comprises 11 residues. The germline gives CDR1 MNHEY, CDR2 SVGAGI. The CDR3 protein is CASRGAREQYF. The CDR3, as DNA: TGTGCCAGCAGAGGGGCTCGCGAGCAGTACTTC.

This chain connects TRBV7-6 to TRBJ1-3; 8 bases agree with TRBD1. The germline V gene encodes CDR1 SGHVS and CDR2 FNYEAQ. This CDR3 has 16 amino acids. V lost 5 bases, J lost 0 bases, and 6 bases stayed unmatched. CDR3 bases: TGTGCCAGCAGCCCAGTCACAGGGGGCTCTGGAAACACCATATATTTT. Translated, it gives CASSPVTGGSGNTIYF.

The rearrangement uses TRBV5-6 and TRBJ1-2, with D perhaps TRBD1 (5 bases). The CDR3 consists of 14 residues. V shed 0 bases and J shed 6 bases, with 12 bases lying between them. CDR1 is SGHDT and CDR2 is YYEEEE in the germline V gene. DNA for the CDR3: TGTGCCAGCAGCTTGGGTGCAGGGTGGAATGGCTACACCTTC. As protein: CASSLGAGWNGYTF.

This clone occurred once. The J gene is TRBJ1-1, the V gene TRBV11-2, with TRBD1 matching 7 bases. Germline V gene data show CDR1 as SGHAT and CDR2 as FQNNGV. V lost 5 bases, J lost 0 bases, and 12 bases stayed unmatched. The CDR3 loop spans 17 amino acids. Here the CDR3 DNA reads TGTGCCAGCAGCCCCACACGGACAGGCGGAATGAACACTGAAGCTTTCTTT. Residues: CASSPTRTGGMNTEAFF. Together with reference TRBV11-2 and TRBJ1-1, the CDR3 gives the full variable domain: EAGVAQSPRYKIIEKRQSVAFWCNPISGHATLYWYQQILGQGPKLLIQFQNNGVVDDSQLPKDRFSAERLKGVDSTLKIQPAKLEDSAVYLCASSPTRTGGMNTEAFFGQGTRLTVV.

V and J are TRBV5-1 and TRBJ1-6; D remains unclear. CDR3 length: 13 amino acids. V was shortened by 2 bases and J by 9 bases, with 9 bases between the two germline ends. Germline-derived CDR1 and CDR2 are SGHRS and YFSETQ. CDR3 sequence: CASSFGQSSPLHF. The CDR3 coding sequence is TGCGCCAGCAGCTTCGGTCAATCTTCACCCCTCCACTTT.

A note on this clone: Germline is not matched at one junction end, which may reflect a read error. The J gene is TRBJ2-1, the V gene TRBV7-9, with 12 bases matching TRBD2. The CDR3 totals 16 residues. Germline V gene lookup returns CDR1 SEHNR and CDR2 FQNEAQ (reference sequence). This CDR3 reads CASSLAGGAEGSSAVF. CDR3 bases: TGTGCCAGCAGCCTAGCGGGGGGGGCCGAGGGTTCTTCGGCGGTCTTC.

The chain employs TRBV9 and TRBJ2-2; 12 bases match TRBD2. Trimming removed 0 bases from V and 7 bases from J; junction bases left unmatched: 7. The CDR3 runs 17 residues. The germline V gene has CDR1 SGDLS and CDR2 YYNGEE. The CDR3 is CASSVALAGGLVGELFF. The CDR3 coding sequence is TGTGCCAGCAGCGTAGCCCTAGCGGGGGGGCTGGTCGGGGAGCTGTTTTTT.

The count of this clone is one. The junction departs from the called germline gene at one end, perhaps through a read error. This chain joins TRBV7-9 and TRBJ2-5; D might be TRBD1 (6 bases). This CDR3 is built from 17 residues. In germline, CDR1 is SEHNR, CDR2 FQNEAQ (reference sequence). Here the CDR3 reads CSSSYRNTQGRRETQYF. As DNA, the CDR3 is TGTTCCAGCAGCTACAGGAATACACAGGGCCGGCGGGAGACCCAGTACTTC.

The chain combines TRBV6-5 with TRBJ1-6; tentatively, D is TRBD1 (5 bases). Trimming left V 2 bases short and J 8 bases short, with 10 bases between. There are 14 residues in the CDR3. CDR1 and CDR2 (germline): MNHEY, SVGAGI. The CDR3 spells CASSYGGADSPLHF. The DNA of the CDR3 is TGTGCCAGCAGTTACGGTGGGGCGGATTCACCCCTCCACTTT.

The chain recombines TRBV27 with TRBJ2-1; TRBD2 matches at 10 bases. The ends lost 0 bases at V and 7 bases at J; junction bases unmatched: 0. Germline V gene data show CDR1 as MNHEY and CDR2 as SMNVEV (reference sequence). The CDR3 runs to 14 residues. The CDR3 nucleotides read TGTGCCAGCAGTTTATCGACTAGCGGGAATGAGCAGTTCTTC. Translated: CASSLSTSGNEQFF.

The chain links TRBV9 to TRBJ1-1; D might be TRBD1 (5 bases). CDR1 SGDLS and CDR2 YYNGEE come from the germline V gene. Trimming took 3 bases from V and 11 from J, leaving 23 bases between them. The CDR3 runs to 15 residues. The CDR3: CASSGGTWGGEPAFF. In DNA, the CDR3 is TGTGCCAGCAGCGGCGGGACGTGGGGGGGAGAGCCGGCTTTCTTT.